A single sample gave rise to the 26 T cell receptor beta chains below, sequenced in a study of T-cell reconstitution after alpha-beta-depleted transplantation in children. The library targeted TCRbeta and was prepared with unique molecular identifiers. In TCRdb, the PCR reads were re-called with MiXCR into one record per CDR3 protein. The table shows hundreds of thousands of distinct CDR3 sequences, with roughly 18% occurring only once. The sequencing here drew on PBMCs, mostly from graft donor cells, taken 360 days after TCRalphabeta/CD19-depleted stem cell transplant. These receptors were collected from a male patient between 2 and 10 years old who had a stem cell transplant for acute lymphoblastic leukemia, so the T cells may come from the graft donor.

The chain is built from TRBV28 and TRBJ1-4; TRBD1 aligns across 7 bases. The CDR3 consists of 13 residues. V gave up 6 bases and J gave up 5 bases; unmatched junction bases: 3. Germline CDR1 is MDHEN and CDR2 is SYDVKM. The DNA for the CDR3 is TGTGCCAGCAGAGGGACAGCAAATGAAAAACTGTTTTTT. Protein: CASRGTANEKLFF. Full variable domain (rest looked up from reference TRBV28 and TRBJ1-4): DVKVTQSSRYLVKRTGEKVFLECVQDMDHENMFWYRQDPGLGLRLIYFSYDVKMKEKGDIPEGYSVSREKKERFSLILESASTNQTSMYLCASRGTANEKLFFGSGTQLSVL.

The chain recombines TRBV4-2 with TRBJ2-5; maybe TRBD1 (6 bases). V was clipped by 1 base and J by 4 bases, with 13 bases between them. There are 15 residues in the CDR3. The V gene's germline CDR1 is LGHNA and CDR2 YNFKEQ. The CDR3 DNA follows: TGTGCCAGCAGCCAAGGGGGCAGGGGACGAGAGACCCAGTACTTC. Its protein product is CASSQGGRGRETQYF.

The chain uses TRBV20-1 and TRBJ1-1; D is possibly TRBD1 (5 bases). The V end lost 1 base, the J end lost 5 bases, and 14 bases lay between the germline ends. The CDR3 loop spans 14 amino acids. Germline CDR1 reads DFQATT; CDR2 reads SNEGSKA (reference sequence). In DNA, the CDR3 is TGCAGTGCTAGAGTCTCCAGGGATGGAACTGAAGCTTTCTTT. Its translation: CSARVSRDGTEAFF.

This clonotype occurred many times. This chain connects TRBV9 to TRBJ2-7; the D is unclear. Trimming left V 0 bases short and J 2 bases short, with 9 bases between. Germline values: CDR1 SGDLS, CDR2 YYNGEE. CDR3 length: 14 amino acids. The CDR3 region is CASSVGRAPYEQYF. CDR3 in DNA: TGTGCCAGCAGCGTAGGTAGGGCCCCCTACGAGCAGTACTTC.

V and J are TRBV6-5 and TRBJ1-1; D remains unclear. The CDR3 is made up of 15 amino acids. Deletions cut 6 bases from V and 0 bases from J, with 14 bases between. Germline CDR1 reads MNHEY; CDR2 reads SVGAGI. This CDR3 is CASSPQGPMNTEAFF. CDR3 in DNA: TGTGCCAGCAGCCCCCAAGGTCCCATGAACACTGAAGCTTTCTTT.

CDR3 bases: TGTGCCAGTAGTAGACAGACCAGGGGATTGAGCACTGAAGCTTTCTTT. It translates to CASSRQTRGLSTEAFF. V is TRBV19 and J is TRBJ1-1; possibly TRBD1 for D (6 bases). Trimming took 4 bases from V and 4 from J, leaving 19 bases between them. CDR1 is LNHDA, CDR2 SQIVND, per germline (reference sequence). This CDR3 has 16 residues.

Only a few counts were recorded for this clonotype. The chain has TRBV28 and TRBJ2-2; TRBD2 matches 9 bases. Germline V gives CDR1 MDHEN, CDR2 SYDVKM. V lost 5 bases, J lost 4 bases, and 8 bases stayed unmatched. This CDR3 has 16 amino acids. CDR3 nucleotide sequence: TGTGCCAGCAGTGCCGTGGGACTAGCTGGCACCGGGGAGCTGTTTTTT. Protein product: CASSAVGLAGTGELFF.

This clonotype occurred a few times. V usage is TRBV2 and J usage is TRBJ1-3; D is possibly TRBD1 (5 bases). From germline, CDR1 is SNHLY and CDR2 FYNNEI. V lost 6 bases to trimming and J lost 1 base, with 13 bases between them. CDR3 size: 15 residues. CDR3 in DNA: TGTGCCAGCAGGGGCGGGGGTTTTTCTGGAAACACCATATATTTT. Translating it yields CASRGGGFSGNTIYF.

This clonotype was seen more than once but under ten times. The chain recombines TRBV15 with TRBJ1-4; D may be TRBD1 (6 bases). Between the trimmed V and J ends, which lost 5 bases and 3 bases, there was a span of 13 bases. The V gene's germline CDR1 is LNHNV and CDR2 YYDKDF (reference sequence). The CDR3 contains 15 residues. This CDR3 is CATSLADRPNEKLFF. As DNA, the CDR3 is TGTGCCACCAGCCTTGCGGACAGACCTAATGAAAAACTGTTTTTT.

This clonotype showed up just a few times. The chain combines TRBV11-3 with TRBJ2-1; 11 bases agree with TRBD1. The CDR3 extends over 15 amino acids. Germline trimming cut 5 bases from V and 3 bases from J; bases unmatched to any gene: 3. The germline V gene encodes CDR1 SGHNT and CDR2 YENEEA. CDR3 sequence: CASSQDRGLYNEQFF. CDR3 nucleotides: TGTGCCAGCAGCCAGGACAGGGGGCTCTACAATGAGCAGTTCTTC.

This clonotype was seen a handful of times. V and J are TRBV5-1 and TRBJ1-4; D ambiguous. The ends were cut back, 3 bases at V and 0 bases at J, with 12 bases in the middle. CDR3 size: 16 residues. Germline CDR1 and CDR2: SGHRS and YFSETQ. The CDR3: CASSSDRFPTNEKLFF. In DNA form, the CDR3 reads TGCGCCAGCAGCTCGGACCGATTTCCAACTAATGAAAAACTGTTTTTT.

The rearrangement joins TRBV6-5 to TRBJ2-2, with D possibly matching TRBD2 (5 bases). This CDR3 region has 13 residues. V was clipped by 6 bases and J by 6 bases, with 11 bases between them. The germline V gene has CDR1 MNHEY and CDR2 SVGAGI. This CDR3 reads CASRDWRSGELFF. The CDR3 nucleotides read TGTGCCAGCAGGGACTGGAGGTCCGGGGAGCTGTTTTTT.

The chain joins TRBV28 to TRBJ2-2; perhaps TRBD1 as D (5 bases). CDR1 and CDR2 (germline): MDHEN, SYDVKM. V was trimmed by 3 bases and J by 3 bases, leaving 8 bases between them. The CDR3 covers 14 residues. The CDR3 nucleotides are TGTGCCAGCAGTTTCCCCAGGGACACCGGGGAGCTGTTTTTT. Protein: CASSFPRDTGELFF.

This clonotype showed up many times. The rearrangement uses TRBV29-1 and TRBJ1-1, with TRBD1 as a possible D gene (5 bases). V lost 7 bases and J lost 4, with 13 bases in between. The CDR3 runs 12 residues. Germline lookup yields CDR1 SQVTM and CDR2 ANQGSEA. The DNA for the CDR3 is TGCAGCGCCCCTCTGGGGGGCACTGAAGCTTTCTTT. Amino acids: CSAPLGGTEAFF.

The rearrangement uses TRBV12-3 or TRBV12-4 and TRBJ2-7; TRBD1 matches 8 bases. The CDR3 loop spans 14 amino acids. J gave up 5 bases and V 11 bases, and 14 bases lay outside the gene matches. The CDR3 region is CAVSLRGLEDEQYF. CDR3 nucleotides: TGTGCCGTCTCTCTCAGGGGGCTGGAGGACGAGCAGTACTTC.

This clonotype was counted once. V is TRBV20-1 and J is TRBJ2-1, with D tentatively TRBD1 or TRBD2 (5 bases each). Germline CDR1 reads DFQATT; CDR2 reads SNEGSKA (reference sequence). The CDR3 covers 15 residues. Trimming removed 0 bases at V and 0 bases at J, with 9 bases between. In DNA, the CDR3 is TGCAGTGCTAGAGATCCAGGGAGCTCCTACAATGAGCAGTTCTTC. Translated, it gives CSARDPGSSYNEQFF.

A few counts support this clonotype. CDR3 sequence reads: CASSESKRGRTDTQYF. CDR3 nucleotides: TGCGCCAGCAGTGAGTCGAAGCGGGGCCGCACAGATACGCAGTATTTT. The chain links TRBV10-1 to TRBJ2-3; 7 bases align to TRBD2. CDR1 WNHNN and CDR2 SYGVQD come from the germline V gene (reference sequence). The CDR3 covers 16 residues. V shed 0 bases and J 1 base; nucleotides not matched to a gene: 4.

This clonotype was recorded many times. The chain is built from TRBV14 and TRBJ2-3; 8 nucleotides align to TRBD1. J was trimmed by 3 bases and V by 4 bases; bases with no gene match: 18. From germline, CDR1 is SGHDN and CDR2 FVKESK. This CDR3 spans 19 amino acids. CDR3 in DNA: TGTGCCAGCAGCCTCGGACAGGGTCGTTTTAGGCAAAGGACAGATACGCAGTATTTT. Its protein is CASSLGQGRFRQRTDTQYF.

This clonotype was seen more than once but under ten times. The DNA of the CDR3 is TGTGCCAGCAGTTACAAGGCGGGGGGCCCCCCCGGGGAGCTGTTTTTT. Amino acids: CASSYKAGGPPGELFF. The chain couples TRBV6-2 or TRBV6-3 to TRBJ2-2; 8 positions agree with TRBD2. Germline values: CDR1 MNHEY, CDR2 SVGEGT. This CDR3 has 16 residues. The junction had 8 bases not matched to a gene; V was cut back by 2 bases and J by 6 bases.

The rearrangement joins TRBV3-1 to TRBJ2-5; possible D gene TRBD2, 6 bases. The CDR3 consists of 15 residues. Germline loops: CDR1 LGHDT, CDR2 YNNKEL (reference sequence). V shed 4 bases and J shed 4 bases, with 16 bases lying between them. CDR3 in amino acids: CASSLAARGTETQYF. The DNA for the CDR3 is TGTGCCAGCAGCCTAGCGGCCCGGGGGACAGAGACCCAGTACTTC.

This chain uses TRBV29-1 with TRBJ2-3; 7 nucleotides agree with TRBD2. Trimming at V came to 7 bases and at J to 2 bases, leaving 12 bases not matched to a gene. CDR1 and CDR2 from the germline V gene are SQVTM and ANQGSEA. The CDR3 is 15 residues long. The CDR3 loop reads CSAKQRLAFTDTQYF. In nucleotides, the CDR3 is TGCAGCGCTAAACAACGACTAGCCTTCACAGATACGCAGTATTTT.

The rearrangement joins TRBV5-1 to TRBJ2-5; D gene uncertain. The CDR3 runs to 15 residues. Germline CDR1 reads SGHRS; CDR2 reads YFSETQ. The V and J ends lost 0 bases and 0 bases respectively, with 9 bases between them. The CDR3 sequence: CASSLGQLYQETQYF. Here the CDR3 DNA reads TGCGCCAGCAGCTTGGGACAATTGTACCAAGAGACCCAGTACTTC.

In its sample, this clonotype was seen a few times. The chain carries TRBV28 and TRBJ2-3, with 8 bases aligning to TRBD2. The V and J ends lost 3 bases and 5 bases, in that order; junction bases with no gene match: 4. This CDR3 contains 14 residues. Germline CDR1 is MDHEN and CDR2 is SYDVKM. The CDR3 DNA follows: TGTGCCAGCAGTTTCGGGGGGGCGGGAGATACGCAGTATTTT. Amino acids: CASSFGGAGDTQYF. The complete variable domain, with remaining parts taken from reference TRBV28 and TRBJ2-3, reads DVKVTQSSRYLVKRTGEKVFLECVQDMDHENMFWYRQDPGLGLRLIYFSYDVKMKEKGDIPEGYSVSREKKERFSLILESASTNQTSMYLCASSFGGAGDTQYFGPGTRLTVL.

The sample holds a few counts of this clonotype. The rearrangement links TRBV5-1 to TRBJ1-4; D remains ambiguous. CDR1 and CDR2 (germline): SGHRS, YFSETQ. The CDR3 extends over 13 amino acids. Trimming took 1 base from V and 1 from J, leaving 2 bases between them. This CDR3 is CASSLLTNEKLFF. CDR3 DNA: TGCGCCAGCAGCTTGCTAACTAATGAAAAACTGTTTTTT.

This rearrangement joins TRBV12-3 or TRBV12-4 to TRBJ2-6; D perhaps matches TRBD1 (5 bases). This CDR3 region has 16 residues. V lost 3 bases and J lost 0, with 9 bases in between. The CDR3 protein is CASSLGLGSGANVLTF. DNA for the CDR3: TGTGCCAGCAGTTTGGGGCTGGGCTCTGGGGCCAACGTCCTGACTTTC.

The sample holds many counts of this clonotype. This sequence joins TRBV12-3 or TRBV12-4 and TRBJ2-1, with TRBD2 matching over 8 bases. V was clipped by 2 bases and J by 8 bases; unmatched bases: 5. The CDR3 contains 14 residues. Written as DNA, the CDR3 is TGTGCCAGCAGTTTACGGGGGGGCCCCCATGAGCAGTTCTTC. As protein: CASSLRGGPHEQFF.